What follows are 7 T cell receptor beta chains derived from one specimen sequenced in a study of OX40 agonist ivuxolimab in advanced cancers. This table comes from immunoSEQ multiplex PCR, and its TCRdb copy is limited to in-frame clones, with some not included. The profile shows some 40,000 clones, more than 85% of them singletons. Sequencing was performed on CD4+ or CD8+ T cells sorted from blood, taken in a trial of the OX40 agonist ivuxolimab. The receptors originated from an adult with an advanced solid tumor such as melanoma, head and neck, liver or kidney cancer.

The V and J genes are TRBV29-1 and TRBJ1-4; D gene unclear. This CDR3 comprises 12 residues. The V and J ends lost 4 bases and 6 bases respectively, with 9 bases between them. CDR1 is SQVTM and CDR2 is ANQGSEA in the germline V gene. CDR3: CSVVGSDEKLFF. The CDR3 nucleotides are TGCAGCGTTGTGGGATCCGATGAAAAACTGTTTTTT.

This rearrangement joins TRBV9 to TRBJ1-1; D is ambiguous. The length of the CDR3 is 13 residues. Looked up from germline, CDR1 is SGDLS and CDR2 is YYNGEE. V lost 0 bases and J 0 bases, leaving 3 bases between the germline ends. The CDR3 here is CASSVAVNTEAFF. The CDR3 DNA sequence: TGTGCCAGCAGCGTAGCTGTGAACACTGAAGCTTTCTTT.

This clone was observed once. The rearrangement joins TRBV7-2 to TRBJ2-3, with 8 bases matching TRBD2. The CDR3 spans 16 residues. In germline, CDR1 is SGHTA, CDR2 FQGNSA. J was trimmed by 1 base and V by 2 bases; bases with no gene match: 5. This chain's CDR3 is CASSLWSGGRTDTQYF. In DNA form, the CDR3 reads TGTGCCAGCAGCTTATGGAGCGGGGGCCGCACAGATACGCAGTATTTT.

The J gene is TRBJ2-6, the V gene TRBV7-3, with no clear D. Per the germline V gene, CDR1 is SGHTA and CDR2 is FQGTGA. Trimming took 5 bases from V and 1 from J, leaving 3 bases between them. The CDR3 runs to 13 residues. CDR3 sequence: CASSGSGANVLTF. CDR3 DNA: TGTGCCAGCAGCGGGTCTGGGGCCAACGTCCTGACTTTC.

The chain links TRBV18 to TRBJ1-2, with a weak D call TRBD1 (5 bases). The V and J ends lost 0 bases and 0 bases respectively, with 11 bases between them. Germline V lookup: CDR1 KGHSH, CDR2 LQKENI. This CDR3 comprises 16 residues. CDR3 nucleotide sequence: TGTGCCAGCTCACCACCGAGCAGGGACCCTAACTATGGCTACACCTTC. Protein product: CASSPPSRDPNYGYTF.

CDR3 DNA: TGTGCCAGCAGCTCCGCTCCGGGGGGCTACGGTGAGCAGTTCTTC. Translated, it gives CASSSAPGGYGEQFF. This sequence joins TRBV11-2 and TRBJ2-1; perhaps TRBD2 as D (7 bases). The CDR3 has 15 residues. Germline V lookup: CDR1 SGHAT, CDR2 FQNNGV. The V end lost 4 bases, the J end lost 9 bases, and 19 bases lay between the germline ends.

The rearrangement joins TRBV7-3 to TRBJ2-5, with TRBD2 matching over 7 bases. Germline V CDR1 and CDR2: SGHTA, FQGTGA. This CDR3 is built from 14 residues. Trimming at V came to 5 bases and at J to 4 bases, leaving 7 bases not matched to a gene. Here the CDR3 DNA reads TGTGCCAGCAGCCCGGGGGGTCAACGAGAGACCCAGTACTTC. Translating it yields CASSPGGQRETQYF.